This note documents a single TCR beta chain sequence. Its cognate antigen has yet to be identified. Base quality data are lacking; no much larger clone is found one base away. Library preparation employed the immunoSEQ multiplex PCR assay. For the multiplex PCR, a mixture combining 60 forward primers for TCR Vbeta segments and 13 reverse primers for TCR Jbeta segments was used. A multiplex PCR assay on genomic DNA amplified the CDR3 region of rearranged TCR beta genes. Amplified TCR beta libraries were sequenced as 87-base-pair reads on the Illumina HiSeq System. Turning to the authors' computational methods: A later analysis tallied tens of millions of unique TCR beta chains across the 666 repertoires, and around 10 million of those chains were shared by two or more donors. A nearest-neighbor algorithm error-corrected the raw reads and collapsed the reads into unique sequences, merging closely related sequences to remove PCR and sequencing errors. Alignment of CDR3 sequences to IMGT reference sequences was used to assign V, D and J gene segments. Each retained sequence needed at least a six-nucleotide match to both a V gene segment and a J gene segment. A rearrangement was called productive if the CDR3 had no stop codons and remained in frame with V and J, and every other rearrangement was called non-productive. CDR3 was defined according to IMGT convention as the region running from the second conserved V-encoded cysteine to the conserved J-encoded phenylalanine. The earlier analysis of around 640 of the donors excluded sequences that lacked an unambiguous match to a single V gene segment. An earlier analysis of several hundred of the donors classified V segments as functional when productive rearrangements were above 56.7% and as segregating when the standard deviation between donors was above 5%. A statistical classification framework was developed to diagnose cytomegalovirus status using the catalog of TCR beta chain sequences. A later analysis assigned V and J genes by comparing TCR nucleotide sequences with IMGT/GENE-DB human TR gene sequences. Using the TCRdist pipeline, a later analysis assigned CDR3 sequences along with most-parsimonious VDJ recombination scenarios. In a later analysis, every TCR beta chain was defined by the combination of its CDR3 amino acid sequence and its V-gene family, and reads without a unique V-gene family were dropped. As a way to deal with suspected cross-contamination and a sequencing artifact, a later analysis dropped under 600 nucleotide sequences that were highly shared and had low generation probability. For each public chain, a later analysis derived a clonal expansion index from normalized ranks of inferred template counts within each repertoire. In a later analysis, generation probabilities were computed with a VDJ recombination model fitted to out-of-frame rearrangements, and the resulting probabilities were checked against IGoR. Hypergeometric tests were used in a later analysis to score TCR-TCR, TCR-HLA and TCR-CMV co-occurrence, with a repertoire-size bias correction applied to the TCR pairs. To estimate false discovery rates, a later analysis permuted the HLA or CMV assignments 20 times. In a later analysis, co-occurring TCRs were grouped using DBSCAN, with TCRdist sequence similarity added in when clustering inside HLA-allele-positive subsets. Repertoires with fewer than 30,000 or more than 120,000 public chains were left out of co-occurrence clustering, as were five repertoires with anomalous nucleotide sharing. TCRdb carries this immuneACCESS record with in-frame sequences only. Its versions omit some clonotypes, under half of them owing to an unresolved V gene in the studies checked, with the rest unexplained. That table furnishes V, J and clone size, whereas the DNA furnished D and trimming. A total of approximately 160,000 clones appear in this sample, around 68% of them only once. The biggest ten clones account for 2.5% to 3.5% of the sample.

The cohort comprised some 700 healthy bone marrow donors. Cohort members were all nominally healthy when sampled, although unrecorded immune exposures were likely present. The donor tested CMV seropositive and was one of the 289 seropositive cohort members. A peripheral blood sample was provided by each donor, and peripheral blood mononuclear cells were used for TCR beta sequencing. The Qiagen DNeasy Blood Extraction Kit was used to extract genomic DNA from the blood cell samples. The data are from a study of cytomegalovirus exposure and HLA in healthy donors (dated by TCRdb to the late 2010s). Concerning the study at large: An earlier analysis of roughly 500 of the donors reported 276 Gb of sequence data and roughly 110 million unique TCR beta sequences from about 200 million T cells. Roughly 300 gigabases of sequencing data and tens of millions of unique TCR sequences were included in an early release covering 550 to 650 HLA-typed donors. Among the approximately 420 genotyped donors, 81% belonged to the genetic ancestry cluster associated with self-reported Caucasian donors. The aim of the study was to test whether cataloging public T cell receptors could identify signatures of past pathogen exposure. The T cell repertoires of under 700 subjects were profiled by immunosequencing and related to cytomegalovirus serostatus. Besides the first cohort of under 700 subjects, a separate validation cohort made up of 120 different subjects was used. To predict cytomegalovirus infection status, the study combined high-throughput TCR immunosequencing, statistical association of individual TCRs with disease status, and machine learning. A later analysis re-examined previously published TCR beta repertoires from more than 650 donors and added high-resolution HLA genotyping to investigate patterns of TCR occurrence. Rather than drawing on any new phenotypic data, the later analysis identified candidate immune exposures from TCR beta sequences and the way those sequences occurred across donors. In an earlier analysis of around 540 of the donors, high-throughput TCR beta sequencing was used to judge whether each TCR beta V gene segment behaved as functional or pseudogenic. Donor age, sex, ethnicity and CMV serostatus were collected together with the repertoire data. Genome-wide SNP genotypes for about 65% of the 666 donors were used in a later genetic analysis, which treated that subset as a discovery cohort. All discovery cohort repertoires had been generated using a single sequencing platform. Class I and class II HLA loci were covered by the typing at four-digit resolution. The number of donors typed differed by locus, with about 629-630 for A, B, C, DRB1 and DQB1, more than 500 for DQA1, 600 to 610 for DPA1, and around 460 for DPB1. A handful of DR-DQ haplotypes were handled as single units for association and clustering because linkage in the cohort was strong. Across approximately 420 genotyped donors of the cohort, an average of about 200,000 unique TCR beta nucleotide sequences per donor were sequenced, and roughly 18% of those sequences were non-productive. Results and caveats for the whole study, not just this receptor: Assigning TCR associations to individual alleles was difficult when HLA alleles, especially DR and DQ, strongly co-occurred. The earlier analysis of almost 600 of the donors excluded roughly 17 rarely observed V segments, including chromosome 9 orphons, because counts were too low. This cohort had only TCR beta chains sequenced, and the lack of alpha or paired-chain data limited which features could be detected. In vitro tests confirmed that a few of the cytomegalovirus-associated TCR beta chains recognize cytomegalovirus antigens. The 87-base-pair reads could not distinguish some IMGT-functional V segments, including TRBV6-2 and TRBV6-3, so those segments were excluded. According to the authors, the approach could potentially be generalized to other disease states and immunological phenotypes. Specific HLA alleles were associated with 15,000 to 20,000 TCR beta sequences at a false discovery rate of 0.05 in a later analysis. A further reported finding was that TCR beta sequences accurately predicted the HLA-A and HLA-B alleles for most subjects in the first cohort. According to a later analysis, most CMV-associated TCR beta chains appeared to be HLA-restricted, and the HLA associations seemed to be driven largely by CMV exposure. An association between a missense DCLRE1C variant and V-gene and J-gene trimming of TCR beta chains was found in a later genetic analysis and replicated in an independent cohort. Compared with the approximately 600-donor mean, donors in an Asian-associated ancestry cluster had fewer N-insertions in productive TCRs, according to a later genetic analysis. In a later analysis, TCR association rates were found to vary across HLA loci, with the most associated TCRs seen for DRB1 alleles and the fewest for HLA-C alleles. Linkage disequilibrium might explain the correlated functional status among segregating V segments, but an unknown experimental factor could not be excluded. Immune exposure information for the cohort was limited to CMV serostatus. Broadly in line with IMGT annotations, most TCR beta V segments showed up in productive rearrangements about 87% or about 30% of the time in an earlier analysis of a few hundred of the donors. Because some donors lacked HLA typing at each locus, the association tests relied only on the typed subset. A total of 164 TCR beta chains were listed by the study as associated with cytomegalovirus. A cluster of highly shared sequence variants was judged likely to be a technical artifact of the sequencing pipeline. Sequencing depth was assumed to be roughly uniform across donors in the presence/absence analyses, though that assumption may not hold. In both the original and validation cohorts, the classifier was reported to diagnose cytomegalovirus status with high specificity and sensitivity. A later analysis found that HLA-associated TCR beta chains were more clonally expanded and had lower generation probabilities than equally common non-associated chains. According to a later analysis, parvovirus B19, influenza, CMV and Epstein-Barr virus appeared linked to several top co-occurrence clusters. Most TCR sequences were observed very rarely across donors, whereas some public TCRs were present in many individuals.

Trimming takes 5 bases off V and 6 bases off J; junction bases not matched to a gene: 7. As encoded in the germline V gene (reference sequence), CDR1 is LNHDA while CDR2 is SQIVND. CDR3 length: 15 amino acids, cysteine to phenylalanine. CDR3 DNA is the only sequence kept; it has 45 bases, read in frame from the first base. The TCR sequence derives from a woman between 35 and 50 years old in good health and CMV-seropositive. The chain employs TRBV19 and TRBJ2-3, with 11 bases in between that match TRBD1. The sequenced sample was PBMCs. CDR3 region: CASSLRTGGWDTQYF. The nucleotide sequence is TGTGCCAGTAGTCTTCGGACAGGGGGCTGGGATACGCAGTATTTT.